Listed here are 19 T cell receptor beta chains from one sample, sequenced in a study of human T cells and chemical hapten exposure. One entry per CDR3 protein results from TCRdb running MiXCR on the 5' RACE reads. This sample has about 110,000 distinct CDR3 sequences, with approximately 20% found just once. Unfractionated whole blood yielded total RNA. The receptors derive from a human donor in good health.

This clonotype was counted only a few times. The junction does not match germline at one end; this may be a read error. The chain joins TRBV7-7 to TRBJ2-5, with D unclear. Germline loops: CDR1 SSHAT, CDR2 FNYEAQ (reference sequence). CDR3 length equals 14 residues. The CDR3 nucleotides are TGTGCTAGCAGCTCGAATCGTAACCAAGAGACCCAGTACTTC. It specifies CASSSNRNQETQYF.

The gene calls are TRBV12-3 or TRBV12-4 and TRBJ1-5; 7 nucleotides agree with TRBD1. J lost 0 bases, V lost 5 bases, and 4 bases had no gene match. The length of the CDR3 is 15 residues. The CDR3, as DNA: TGTGCCAGCAGTCAACAGGGGATTAGCAATCAGCCCCAGCATTTT. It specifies CASSQQGISNQPQHF.

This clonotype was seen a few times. The CDR3 loop reads CASSQRGNYGYTF. The CDR3 DNA follows: TGTGCCAGCAGCCAGCGGGGTAACTATGGCTACACCTTC. This chain connects TRBV14 to TRBJ1-2, with D unclear. V gave up 3 bases and J gave up 1 base, with 6 bases separating them. Germline V gene data show CDR1 as SGHDN and CDR2 as FVKESK. This CDR3 contains 13 residues.

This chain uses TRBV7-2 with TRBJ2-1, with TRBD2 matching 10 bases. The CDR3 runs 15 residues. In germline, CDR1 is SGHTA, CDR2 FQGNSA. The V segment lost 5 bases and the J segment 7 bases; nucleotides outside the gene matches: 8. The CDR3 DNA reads TGTGCCAGCAGCAACCTAGCGGGAGTAATAAATGAGCAGTTCTTC. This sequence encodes CASSNLAGVINEQFF.

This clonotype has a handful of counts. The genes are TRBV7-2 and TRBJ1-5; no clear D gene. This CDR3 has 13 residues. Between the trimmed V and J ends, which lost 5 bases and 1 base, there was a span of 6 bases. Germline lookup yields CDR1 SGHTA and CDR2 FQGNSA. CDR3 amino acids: CASSPRSNQPQHF. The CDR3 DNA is TGTGCCAGCAGCCCCCGCAGCAATCAGCCCCAGCATTTT.

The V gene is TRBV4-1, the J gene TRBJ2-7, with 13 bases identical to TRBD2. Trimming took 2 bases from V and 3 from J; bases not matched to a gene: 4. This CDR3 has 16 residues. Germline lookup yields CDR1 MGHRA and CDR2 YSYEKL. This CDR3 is CASSQHGTSGVYEQYF. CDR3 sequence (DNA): TGCGCCAGCAGCCAACATGGGACTAGCGGGGTCTACGAGCAGTACTTC.

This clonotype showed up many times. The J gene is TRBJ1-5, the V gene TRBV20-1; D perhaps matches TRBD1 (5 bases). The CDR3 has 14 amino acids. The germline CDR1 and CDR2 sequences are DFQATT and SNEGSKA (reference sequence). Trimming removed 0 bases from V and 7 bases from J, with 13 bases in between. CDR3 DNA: TGCAGTGCTAGAGACGGGACGGTCAAACAGCCCCAGCATTTT. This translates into CSARDGTVKQPQHF.

The CDR3 DNA is TGTGCCAGCAGTTTACCGAGAAGACAAGTACTAAACTATGGCTACACCTTC. Residues: CASSLPRRQVLNYGYTF. The chain uses TRBV28 and TRBJ1-2, with unresolved D. This CDR3 comprises 17 residues. V lost 2 bases, J lost 2 bases, and 18 bases lay in between. The germline V gene has CDR1 MDHEN and CDR2 SYDVKM.

CDR3 sequence reads: CASSPGTSGGTGELFF. For the CDR3, the DNA is TGTGCCAGCAGCCCGGGGACTAGCGGGGGGACCGGGGAGCTGTTTTTT. The genes are TRBV7-3 and TRBJ2-2, with 15 positions matching TRBD2. CDR3 length: 16 residues. CDR1 is SGHTA, CDR2 FQGTGA, per germline. Germline trimming cut 5 bases from V and 5 bases from J; bases unmatched to any gene: 3.

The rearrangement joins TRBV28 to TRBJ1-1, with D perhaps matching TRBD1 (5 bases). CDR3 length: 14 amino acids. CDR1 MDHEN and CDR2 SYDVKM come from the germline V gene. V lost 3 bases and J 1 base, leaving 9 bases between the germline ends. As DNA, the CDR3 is TGTGCCAGCAGTTTGGGGGTTAGGAACACTGAAGCTTTCTTT. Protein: CASSLGVRNTEAFF. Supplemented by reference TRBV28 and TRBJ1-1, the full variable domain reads DVKVTQSSRYLVKRTGEKVFLECVQDMDHENMFWYRQDPGLGLRLIYFSYDVKMKEKGDIPEGYSVSREKKERFSLILESASTNQTSMYLCASSLGVRNTEAFFGQGTRLTVV.

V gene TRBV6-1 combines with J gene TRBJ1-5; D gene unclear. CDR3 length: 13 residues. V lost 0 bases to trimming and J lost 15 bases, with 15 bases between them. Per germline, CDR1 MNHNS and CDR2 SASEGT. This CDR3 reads CASSEAGTSTRHF. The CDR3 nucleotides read TGTGCCAGCAGTGAAGCTGGTACGTCTACACGGCATTTT.

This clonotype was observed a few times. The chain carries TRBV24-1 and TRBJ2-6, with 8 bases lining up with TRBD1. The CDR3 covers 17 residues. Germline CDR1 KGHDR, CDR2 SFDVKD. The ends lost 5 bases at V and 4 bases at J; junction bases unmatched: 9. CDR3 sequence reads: CATSAQGQGYGANVLTF. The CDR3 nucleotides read TGTGCCACCAGTGCGCAAGGACAGGGTTACGGGGCCAACGTCCTGACTTTC.

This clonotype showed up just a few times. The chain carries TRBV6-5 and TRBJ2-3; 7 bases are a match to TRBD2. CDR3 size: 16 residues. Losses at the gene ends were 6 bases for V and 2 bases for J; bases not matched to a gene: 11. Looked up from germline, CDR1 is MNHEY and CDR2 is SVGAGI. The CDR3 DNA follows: TGTGCCAGCAGCCGTACTAGCGCCCTTAACACAGATACGCAGTATTTT. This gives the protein CASSRTSALNTDTQYF.

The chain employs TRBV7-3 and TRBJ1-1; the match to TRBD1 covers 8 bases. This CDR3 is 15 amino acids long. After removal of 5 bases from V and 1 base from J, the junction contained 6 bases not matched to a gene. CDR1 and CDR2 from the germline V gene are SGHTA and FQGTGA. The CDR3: CASSLTGGSNTEAFF. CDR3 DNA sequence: TGTGCCAGCAGCCTTACAGGGGGGTCGAACACTGAAGCTTTCTTT.

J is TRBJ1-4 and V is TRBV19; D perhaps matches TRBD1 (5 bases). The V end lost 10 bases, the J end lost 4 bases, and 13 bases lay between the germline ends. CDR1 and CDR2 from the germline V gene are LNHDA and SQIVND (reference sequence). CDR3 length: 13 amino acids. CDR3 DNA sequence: TGTGCCACCCAGGGAAGGGATAATGAAAAACTGTTTTTT. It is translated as CATQGRDNEKLFF. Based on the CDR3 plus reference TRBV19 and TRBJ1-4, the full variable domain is DGGITQSPKYLFRKEGQNVTLSCEQNLNHDAMYWYRQDPGQGLRLIYYSQIVNDFQKGDIAEGYSVSREKKESFPLTVTSAQKNPTAFYLCATQGRDNEKLFFGSGTQLSVL.

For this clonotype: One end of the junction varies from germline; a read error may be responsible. The CDR3 DNA sequence: TGCGCCAGCAGTTTGGGAGTACCCCGCTCCTACGAGCAGTACTTC. It specifies CASSLGVPRSYEQYF. This rearrangement joins TRBV5-1 to TRBJ2-7, with D possibly matching TRBD2 (5 bases). Germline lookup yields CDR1 SGHRS and CDR2 YFSETQ. The CDR3 extends over 15 amino acids.

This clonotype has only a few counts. In DNA form, the CDR3 reads TGTGCCAGCAGTTATCCCGGGAGAGGGGGGGAGACCCAGTACTTC. Protein sequence: CASSYPGRGGETQYF. The chain joins TRBV6-5 to TRBJ2-5; D possibly matches TRBD1 or TRBD2 (6 bases each). This CDR3 region has 15 residues. Germline V CDR1 and CDR2: MNHEY, SVGAGI. The V end lost 3 bases, the J end lost 5 bases, and 16 bases lay between the germline ends.

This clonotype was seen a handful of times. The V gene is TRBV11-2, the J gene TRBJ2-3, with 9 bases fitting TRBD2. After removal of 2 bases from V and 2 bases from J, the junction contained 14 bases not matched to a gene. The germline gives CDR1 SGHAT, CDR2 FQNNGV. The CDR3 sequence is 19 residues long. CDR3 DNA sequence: TGTGCCAGCAGCTTATCGCACTTATCGCCTAGCGGGAACACAGATACGCAGTATTTT. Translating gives CASSLSHLSPSGNTDTQYF.

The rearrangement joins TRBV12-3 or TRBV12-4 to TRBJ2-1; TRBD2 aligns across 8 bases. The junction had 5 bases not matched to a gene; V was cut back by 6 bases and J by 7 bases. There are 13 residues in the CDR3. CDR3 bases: TGTGCCAGCAGCCCCGGGACTAGGAATGAGCAGTTCTTC. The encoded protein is CASSPGTRNEQFF.